This TCR beta chain was documented in a study of response to subunit inactivated influenza vaccine. Via MiXCR, TCRdb re-called the RT-PCR reads, giving one row per CDR3 protein. This table holds 530,000 or so distinct CDR3 sequences, 12% to 15% found once. This CDR3 spans 14 amino acids. Trimming cost V 6 bases and J 5 bases, with 14 bases left between them. Study-wide findings and caveats: Authors proposed each seasonal influenza vaccination draws in few new T cells.

In its sample, this clonotype was seen many times. Its antigen is still unknown. Material: PBMCs from blood, obtained 12 days after vaccination. The TCR was taken from a man aged 45-65 years who received an inactivated influenza vaccine. V gene TRBV12-3 or TRBV12-4 combines with J gene TRBJ1-3; D remains ambiguous. Here the CDR3 DNA reads TGTGCCAGCAGCGTCGACATCGGAAGAAACACCATATATTTT. This sequence encodes CASSVDIGRNTIYF.